The 28 T cell receptor beta chains below come from one sample, sequenced in a study of cytomegalovirus exposure and HLA in healthy donors. Vbeta (60) and Jbeta (13) primers were used in the PCR. Measured with immunoSEQ multiplex PCR; TCRdb has only the in-frame clones, and not every one. The sample has about 130,000 clones; about 66% are singletons. Specimen: PBMCs. These TCRs come from a human donor in good health.

This chain connects TRBV19 to TRBJ1-2; possibly TRBD1 for D (6 bases). This CDR3 is built from 13 residues. Trimming took 4 bases from V and 5 from J, leaving 11 bases between them. Germline values: CDR1 LNHDA, CDR2 SQIVND (reference sequence). In nucleotides, the CDR3 is TGTGCCAGTAGTACCACAGGGTTTTATGGCTACACCTTC. Protein product: CASSTTGFYGYTF.

CDR3 in DNA: TGTGCCAGCAGCTTAGATAGGGGCGGGAGGGCCTGGTACGAGCAGTACTTC. Its translation: CASSLDRGGRAWYEQYF. The rearrangement joins TRBV7-2 to TRBJ2-7, with TRBD2 matching 9 bases. The CDR3 totals 17 residues. Germline values: CDR1 SGHTA, CDR2 FQGNSA. Trimming at V came to 1 base and at J to 4 bases, leaving 11 bases not matched to a gene. Full variable domain (remainder filled in from reference TRBV7-2 and TRBJ2-7): GAGVSQSPSNKVTEKGKDVELRCDPISGHTALYWYRQSLGQGLEFLIYFQGNSAPDKSGLPSDRFSAERTGGSVSTLTIQRTQQEDSAVYLCASSLDRGGRAWYEQYFGPGTRLTVT.

This chain links TRBV19 with TRBJ1-1; tentative D call: TRBD1 (6 bases). The CDR3 consists of 13 residues. CDR1 and CDR2 (germline): LNHDA, SQIVND (reference sequence). V was clipped by 3 bases and J by 9 bases, with 14 bases between them. This CDR3 is CASSMGVGQQAFF. The CDR3 DNA is TGTGCCAGTAGTATGGGGGTCGGACAGCAAGCTTTCTTT. The full variable domain, rest sourced from reference TRBV19 and TRBJ1-1, is DGGITQSPKYLFRKEGQNVTLSCEQNLNHDAMYWYRQDPGQGLRLIYYSQIVNDFQKGDIAEGYSVSREKKESFPLTVTSAQKNPTAFYLCASSMGVGQQAFFGQGTRLTVV.

This chain connects TRBV5-4 to TRBJ1-3, with D maybe TRBD1 (5 bases). The V gene lost 1 base and the J gene lost 2 bases, with 7 bases spanning the gap. Germline V gene data show CDR1 as SGHNT and CDR2 as YYREEE (reference sequence). This CDR3 spans 14 amino acids. CDR3 coding DNA: TGTGCCAGCAGCTTGTCAGGGACTGGAAACACCATATATTTT. Translating gives CASSLSGTGNTIYF.

This sequence joins TRBV11-3 and TRBJ2-1; no clear D gene. Looked up from germline, CDR1 is SGHNT and CDR2 is YENEEA. The CDR3 runs to 14 residues. Trimming shortened V by 5 bases and J by 6 bases, and 14 bases separated the two germline ends. CDR3 nucleotide sequence: TGTGCCAGCAGCCCCCCCCTGGCTCGCAATGAGCAGTTCTTC. It codes for CASSPPLARNEQFF. Supplemented by reference TRBV11-3 and TRBJ2-1, the full variable domain reads EAGVVQSPRYKIIEKKQPVAFWCNPISGHNTLYWYLQNLGQGPELLIRYENEEAVDDSQLPKDRFSAERLKGVDSTLKIQPAELGDSAVYLCASSPPLARNEQFFGPGTRLTVL.

The chain joins TRBV7-2 to TRBJ1-1; 7 nucleotides agree with TRBD1. CDR3 size: 14 residues. Germline values: CDR1 SGHTA, CDR2 FQGNSA. V was pared by 4 bases and J by 2 bases, with 4 bases of the junction left unmatched. CDR3 in amino acids: CASSYRTGNTEAFF. The CDR3 DNA reads TGTGCCAGCAGCTACCGGACAGGCAACACTGAAGCTTTCTTT.

The rearrangement links TRBV28 to TRBJ2-5; TRBD1 matches 9 bases. Per the germline V gene, CDR1 is MDHEN and CDR2 is SYDVKM. V shed 5 bases and J 11 bases; nucleotides not matched to a gene: 12. The CDR3 is 14 amino acids. This CDR3 reads CASSPQGAAEEQYF. Here the CDR3 DNA reads TGTGCCAGCAGTCCACAGGGGGCGGCGGAAGAGCAGTACTTC.

V usage is TRBV18 and J usage is TRBJ2-7; 7 nucleotides align to TRBD2. The junction had 7 bases not matched to a gene; V was cut back by 6 bases and J by 5 bases. This CDR3 spans 13 amino acids. CDR1 KGHSH and CDR2 LQKENI come from the germline V gene. In DNA, the CDR3 is TGTGCCAGCTCGGCAACTCGGGGGGACGAGCAGTACTTC. It codes for CASSATRGDEQYF.

This clone was counted only a few times. The genes are TRBV18 and TRBJ2-3; TRBD1 matches at 10 bases. V gave up 2 bases and J gave up 3 bases; unmatched junction bases: 2. The CDR3 contains 15 residues. In germline, CDR1 is KGHSH, CDR2 LQKENI. The CDR3 loop is CASSPRTGGTDTQYF. The CDR3 DNA reads TGTGCCAGCTCACCAAGGACAGGGGGGACAGATACGCAGTATTTT.

This chain uses TRBV7-8 with TRBJ2-7; D might be TRBD1 (5 bases). Germline assignment: CDR1 SGHVS and CDR2 FQNEAQ. V lost 7 bases and J 1 base, leaving 20 bases between the germline ends. The CDR3 sequence is 16 residues long. CDR3 nucleotide sequence: TGTGCCAGCACCCCTTCTCAAGGGGTCAGGTCCTACGAGCAGTACTTC. Protein: CASTPSQGVRSYEQYF.

The genes are TRBV6-5 and TRBJ2-2; 10 bases are a match to TRBD2. Germline V gene sequence: CDR1 MNHEY, CDR2 SVGAGI. Trimming took 6 bases from V and 6 from J; bases not matched to a gene: 7. The CDR3 contains 15 residues. CDR3 bases: TGTGCCAGCAGCCCCCACGGACTAGCGGCCGGGGAGCTGTTTTTT. This translates into CASSPHGLAAGELFF.

Written as DNA, the CDR3 is TGTGCCAGCAGTCAGGGGGCGGCTCAGCCCCAGCATTTT. Protein sequence: CASSQGAAQPQHF. The V and J genes are TRBV6-4 and TRBJ1-5, with TRBD1 matching 8 bases. The germline V gene encodes CDR1 MRHNA and CDR2 SNTAGT. This CDR3 spans 13 amino acids. V shed 5 bases and J 6 bases; nucleotides not matched to a gene: 3.

This chain connects TRBV6-1 to TRBJ2-5; TRBD1 matches at 7 bases. Matching the DNA end better, TRBJ2-7 makes the J call doubtful. Germline assignment: CDR1 MNHNS and CDR2 SASEGT. The CDR3 consists of 13 residues. CDR3 sequence: CASSEQGVGEQYF. The DNA for the CDR3 is TGTGCCAGCAGTGAACAGGGGGTGGGCGAGCAGTACTTC.

About this clone itself: The sample contains more than one DNA sequence encoding this CDR3. This chain links TRBV10-3 with TRBJ2-3; 10 nucleotides line up with TRBD2. The V gene's germline CDR1 is ENHRY and CDR2 SYGVKD. The CDR3 sequence is 15 residues long. The V gene end was trimmed by 6 bases and the J gene end by 0 bases; junction bases not matched to a gene: 3. The CDR3: CAISRTSGSTDTQYF. The CDR3 coding sequence is TGTGCCATCAGCCGGACTAGCGGTAGCACAGATACGCAGTATTTT.

The chain links TRBV27 to TRBJ2-5; TRBD2 matches 7 bases. Losses at the gene ends were 0 bases for V and 0 bases for J; bases not matched to a gene: 7. Per germline, CDR1 MNHEY and CDR2 SMNVEV (reference sequence). This CDR3 region has 17 residues. The CDR3 DNA reads TGTGCCAGCAGTTTATCGCTGCCTAGCGGTAACCAAGAGACCCAGTACTTC. It is translated as CASSLSLPSGNQETQYF.

The CDR3 nucleotides are TGTGCCAGTAGTATAGATTTCCAGGGGAGAGAGACCCAGTACTTC. Its protein is CASSIDFQGRETQYF. The J gene is TRBJ2-5, the V gene TRBV19; tentative D call: TRBD1 (6 bases). There are 15 residues in the CDR3. V was cut by 0 bases and J by 4 bases, with 12 bases left in between. CDR1 and CDR2 from the germline V gene are LNHDA and SQIVND (reference sequence). The whole variable domain, remainder taken from reference TRBV19 and TRBJ2-5, is DGGITQSPKYLFRKEGQNVTLSCEQNLNHDAMYWYRQDPGQGLRLIYYSQIVNDFQKGDIAEGYSVSREKKESFPLTVTSAQKNPTAFYLCASSIDFQGRETQYFGPGTRLLVL.

The sample holds a few counts of this clone. The chain has TRBV6-5 and TRBJ2-2; D may be TRBD1 (6 bases). V gave up 7 bases and J gave up 4 bases, with 13 bases separating them. From germline, CDR1 is MNHEY and CDR2 SVGAGI. The CDR3 totals 14 residues. The CDR3 DNA reads TGTGCCAGCAAAAAAGGACAGATCACCGGGGAGCTGTTTTTT. It codes for CASKKGQITGELFF.

The chain has TRBV2 and TRBJ2-1; 7 nucleotides agree with TRBD1. Trimming removed 7 bases from V and 4 bases from J; junction bases left unmatched: 10. The V gene's germline CDR1 is SNHLY and CDR2 FYNNEI. The CDR3 consists of 15 residues. This CDR3 reads CASIKGETGYNEQFF. In nucleotides, the CDR3 is TGTGCCAGCATCAAGGGGGAGACAGGGTACAATGAGCAGTTCTTC.

J is TRBJ2-1 and V is TRBV9; D may be TRBD1 (6 bases). The CDR3 has 12 residues. Germline V gene sequence: CDR1 SGDLS, CDR2 YYNGEE. The ends were cut back, 4 bases at V and 8 bases at J, with 10 bases in the middle. DNA of the CDR3: TGTGCCAGCAGCCCCTACAGGGATGAGCAGTTCTTC. Protein product: CASSPYRDEQFF.

The chain couples TRBV7-9 to TRBJ1-1, with 8 bases matching TRBD1. Trimming cost V 1 base and J 2 bases; bases outside gene matches: 3. The CDR3 is 15 amino acids. Looked up from germline, CDR1 is SEHNR and CDR2 is FQNEAQ (reference sequence). The chain's CDR3 is CASSLDDRGNTEAFF. The CDR3 DNA reads TGTGCCAGCAGCTTAGATGACAGGGGTAACACTGAAGCTTTCTTT.

The chain carries TRBV28 and TRBJ2-3; D ambiguous. Trimming took off 5 bases at V and 5 bases at J, with 8 bases between the two ends. There are 12 residues in the CDR3. Germline V CDR1 and CDR2: MDHEN, SYDVKM. The CDR3 DNA follows: TGTGCCAGCAGTCAAAGGAGAGATACGCAGTATTTT. Translated: CASSQRRDTQYF. Filled out from reference TRBV28 and TRBJ2-3, the complete variable domain reads DVKVTQSSRYLVKRTGEKVFLECVQDMDHENMFWYRQDPGLGLRLIYFSYDVKMKEKGDIPEGYSVSREKKERFSLILESASTNQTSMYLCASSQRRDTQYFGPGTRLTVL.

V is TRBV5-1 and J is TRBJ2-5, with TRBD2 matching 7 bases. CDR1 is SGHRS and CDR2 is YFSETQ in the germline V gene. The CDR3 length is 15 residues. Trimming cost V 1 base and J 5 bases; bases outside gene matches: 8. The CDR3 bases are TGCGCCAGCAGCTTGCAGGGAGGGTTACGGGAGACCCAGTACTTC. It is translated as CASSLQGGLRETQYF.

The rearrangement links TRBV10-2 to TRBJ2-7; 9 nucleotides align to TRBD1. CDR1 is WSHSY and CDR2 is SAAADI in the germline V gene. The length of the CDR3 is 14 residues. V was clipped by 6 bases and J by 3 bases; unmatched bases: 6. The CDR3 reads CASREGTGLYEQYF. The CDR3, as DNA: TGCGCCAGCAGGGAAGGGACAGGGCTCTACGAGCAGTACTTC.

This chain joins TRBV7-9 and TRBJ2-6; D might be TRBD1 (5 bases). V was clipped by 6 bases and J by 1 base, with 10 bases between them. In germline, CDR1 is SEHNR, CDR2 FQNEAQ (reference sequence). This CDR3 spans 15 amino acids. This chain's CDR3 is CASRSQDSGANVLTF. The CDR3 DNA reads TGTGCCAGCAGGTCACAGGATTCTGGGGCCAACGTCCTGACTTTC. Looking up the rest from reference TRBV7-9 and TRBJ2-6 gives the full variable domain: DTGVSQNPRHKITKRGQNVTFRCDPISEHNRLYWYRQTLGQGPEFLTYFQNEAQLEKSRLLSDRFSAERPKGSFSTLEIQRTEQGDSAMYLCASRSQDSGANVLTFGAGSRLTVL.

This clone occurred a few times. This chain uses TRBV5-6 with TRBJ2-3; 9 bases map to TRBD2. The V segment lost 2 bases and the J segment 7 bases; nucleotides outside the gene matches: 11. CDR3 size: 16 residues. Looked up from germline, CDR1 is SGHDT and CDR2 is YYEEEE. CDR3 bases: TGTGCCAGCAGCTTAGGTGCGGGAGGGTCGGGGAATACGCAGTATTTT. Its translation: CASSLGAGGSGNTQYF.

The chain is built from TRBV7-8 and TRBJ2-7, with 9 bases fitting TRBD1. With 5 bases clipped from V and 2 bases from J, the junction kept 7 bases outside the gene matches. CDR1 and CDR2 (germline): SGHVS, FQNEAQ. The CDR3 is 15 residues long. Here the CDR3 reads CASSQTTGGPYEQYF. Here the CDR3 DNA reads TGTGCCAGCAGCCAAACAACAGGGGGCCCCTACGAGCAGTACTTC.

The chain employs TRBV19 and TRBJ2-5, with 9 bases identical to TRBD2. The ends lost 6 bases at V and 4 bases at J; junction bases unmatched: 12. Germline-derived CDR1 and CDR2 are LNHDA and SQIVND (reference sequence). The CDR3 is 16 amino acids. The CDR3 region is CASSQRIAGEGETQYF. The DNA for the CDR3 is TGTGCCAGTAGCCAACGGATAGCGGGAGAGGGAGAGACCCAGTACTTC. Full variable domain (missing parts from reference TRBV19 and TRBJ2-5): DGGITQSPKYLFRKEGQNVTLSCEQNLNHDAMYWYRQDPGQGLRLIYYSQIVNDFQKGDIAEGYSVSREKKESFPLTVTSAQKNPTAFYLCASSQRIAGEGETQYFGPGTRLLVL.

The gene calls are TRBV14 and TRBJ2-5, with a weak D call TRBD2 (5 bases). The CDR3 length is 13 residues. V dropped 3 bases and J dropped 2 bases, with 7 bases sitting between them. Germline CDR1 is SGHDN and CDR2 is FVKESK. CDR3 residues: CASSHGLQETQYF. The CDR3 DNA is TGTGCCAGCAGCCACGGACTGCAAGAGACCCAGTACTTC.